This TCR beta chain was recorded in a study of control samples from healthy donors and cancer patients. Measured with immunoSEQ multiplex PCR; TCRdb has only the in-frame clones, and not every one. The sample holds 70,000 to 80,000 clones, approximately 80% seen once. This CDR3 is 12 amino acids long. Trimming stripped 7 bases from V and 2 bases from J, with 9 bases between. In germline, CDR1 is SNHLY, CDR2 FYNNEI. This chain connects TRBV2 to TRBJ2-7, with TRBD2 as a possible D gene (5 bases). This sequence originates from a man aged 50-60 years in good health. Sequenced: blood. The CDR3 is CASKGEAYEQYF. CDR3 coding DNA: TGTGCCAGCAAGGGAGAGGCCTACGAGCAGTACTTC.